This TCR beta chain was identified in a study of cytomegalovirus exposure and HLA in healthy donors. For the study at large: Among 398 genotyped donors, 65% to 90% fell in the Caucasian-associated ancestry cluster.

Germline CDR1 reads SGHAT; CDR2 reads FQNNGV. The CDR3 contains 15 residues. Trimming took 8 bases from V and 4 from J; bases not matched to a gene: 12. The PCR employed 60 Vbeta primers together with 13 Jbeta primers. Measured with immunoSEQ multiplex PCR; TCRdb has only the in-frame clones, and not every one. Of over 150,000 clones detected, almost 85% appear once; the ten largest clones hold 4.8%. The sequence came from a girl aged 10 to 17 in good health and CMV-seropositive. The sample comprised PBMCs. This sequence joins TRBV11-2 and TRBJ1-1; TRBD1 matches 8 bases. The CDR3 coding sequence is TGTGCCAGCGGCTATGACAGGGGAGGACTCACTGAAGCTTTCTTT. It codes for CASGYDRGGLTEAFF.